Shown below are 7 T cell receptor beta chains from a single sample sequenced in a study of tumor-infiltrating lymphocytes in localized non-small cell lung cancer. Repertoires were generated with immunoSEQ multiplex PCR, while TCRdb's copy carries only in-frame clones and drops some. This table holds some 9,500 clones, roughly three quarters found once. The sample comprised lung tumor tissue. The receptors stem from a human donor with non-small cell lung cancer.

The chain is built from TRBV6-5 and TRBJ2-5; perhaps D is TRBD1 or TRBD2 (6 bases each). V gave up 6 bases and J gave up 5 bases, with 10 bases separating them. The length of the CDR3 is 12 residues. Per germline, CDR1 MNHEY and CDR2 SVGAGI. The CDR3 loop reads CASRGGRETQYF. CDR3 nucleotide sequence: TGTGCCAGCAGAGGGGGGAGGGAGACCCAGTACTTC.

CDR3 sequence: CASSYPREALHF. CDR3 in DNA: TGTGCCAGCAGTTACCCCCGGGAGGCCCTCCACTTT. The genes are TRBV6-6 and TRBJ1-6; unclear D gene. The V gene's germline CDR1 is MNHNY and CDR2 SVGAGI (reference sequence). The V and J ends lost 2 bases and 14 bases respectively, with 10 bases between them. This CDR3 spans 12 amino acids.

This clone was counted only a few times. This sequence joins TRBV5-6 and TRBJ2-1; D possibly corresponds to TRBD2 (5 bases). Trimming removed 2 bases from V and 0 bases from J, with 12 bases in between. The length of the CDR3 is 16 residues. The germline V gene encodes CDR1 SGHDT and CDR2 YYEEEE. The CDR3 region has the DNA TGTGCCAGCAGCTTTAAGCGGCGAAGCTCCTACAATGAGCAGTTCTTC. Its translation: CASSFKRRSSYNEQFF. The full variable domain, with the rest looked up from reference TRBV5-6 and TRBJ2-1, is DAGVTQSPTHLIKTRGQQVTLRCSPKSGHDTVSWYQQALGQGPQFIFQYYEEEERQRGNFPDRFSGHQFPNYSSELNVNALLLGDSALYLCASSFKRRSSYNEQFFGPGTRLTVL.

The chain carries TRBV2 and TRBJ2-3; D perhaps matches TRBD1 (6 bases). Between the trimmed V and J ends, which lost 7 bases and 0 bases, there was a span of 8 bases. Germline loops: CDR1 SNHLY, CDR2 FYNNEI. This CDR3 contains 13 residues. Here the CDR3 reads CASKQGSTDTQYF. CDR3 bases: TGTGCCAGCAAACAGGGTAGCACAGATACGCAGTATTTT.

V and J are TRBV7-2 and TRBJ1-2; D gene ambiguous. Germline lookup yields CDR1 SGHTA and CDR2 FQGNSA. Deletions cut 5 bases from V and 6 bases from J, with 16 bases between. This CDR3 is 14 amino acids long. The CDR3 nucleotides read TGTGCCAGCAGCCCTGGACCGGGAATGGATGGCTACACCTTC. Its translation is CASSPGPGMDGYTF.

The CDR3 sequence: CASSLDQGDEQYF. CDR3 nucleotide sequence: TGTGCCAGCAGCTTAGATCAGGGGGACGAGCAGTACTTC. The chain employs TRBV7-9 and TRBJ2-7; 7 nucleotides agree with TRBD1. V lost 1 base and J lost 5; bases outside the gene matches: 2. Germline-derived CDR1 and CDR2 are SEHNR and FQNEAQ (reference sequence). The CDR3 is 13 amino acids.

In this sample, this clone turned up once. DNA of the CDR3: TGTGCCAGCAGCCGGGTTCCGGGGCTGAGAGAGACCCAGTACTTC. Protein: CASSRVPGLRETQYF. The chain combines TRBV5-8 with TRBJ2-5; D is possibly TRBD1 or TRBD2 (5 bases each). This CDR3 has 15 amino acids. Trimming left V 4 bases short and J 4 bases short, with 17 bases between. The germline CDR1 and CDR2 sequences are SGHTS and YDEGEE.